Listed below are T cell receptor beta chains from one sample, sequenced in a study of response to subunit inactivated influenza vaccine. TCRdb processed the RT-PCR reads anew with MiXCR; each CDR3 protein has one entry. This table holds fewer than 750,000 distinct CDR3 sequences, approximately 15% found once. The sample here was PBMCs from blood, taken approximately 13 days after vaccination. These receptors all come from a man aged 50-60 years who received an inactivated influenza vaccine. The CDR3 runs from the conserved cysteine through the conserved F or W. Fields, in order: V gene, D gene, J gene, clone size, CDR3 DNA, CDR3 protein. D genes are given only for firm matches. Where a row states a size, it is once, few, many or the class of an expanded clone; other rows omit it.

TRBV12-5	TRBD1	TRBJ1-1	-	TGTGCTAGTGGACCTCGGACAGGGGAGAACACTGAAGCTTTCTTT	CASGPRTGENTEAFF
TRBV7-2	-	TRBJ2-3	-	TGTGCCAGCAGCTTAGAGAGTGGGGGAGCAGATACGCAGTATTTT	CASSLESGGADTQYF
TRBV29-1	TRBD2	TRBJ2-1	few	TGCAGCGTTGATAGCCCTAGCGGGAGCAATGAGCAGTTCTTC	CSVDSPSGSNEQFF
TRBV29-1	TRBD1	TRBJ2-5	-	TGCAGCGTTGCGGGACAGGGAATGTGGGAGACCCAGTACTTC	CSVAGQGMWETQYF
TRBV4-2	-	TRBJ1-4	few	TGTGCCAGCAGCCAAGAAGGTACTAGGGGAGCAGAAAAACTGTTTTTT	CASSQEGTRGAEKLFF
TRBV5-1	-	TRBJ2-6	-	TGCGCCAGCAGCTTGGAGGTTGGTGGTGGGGCCAACGTCCTGACTTTC	CASSLEVGGGANVLTF
TRBV3-1	TRBD1	TRBJ2-7	-	TGTGCCAGCAGCCAAGCCCCCGGACAGGGGGCGAACTACGAGCAGTACTTC	CASSQAPGQGANYEQYF
TRBV28	TRBD1	TRBJ1-1	-	TGTGCCAGCAGTTCCCGACAGGGGCGAGCTTTCTTT	CASSSRQGRAFF
TRBV24-1	TRBD1	TRBJ2-7	-	TGTGCCACCAGTGAGAGGGCCGGGACAGGGCACTACGAGCAGTACTTC	CATSERAGTGHYEQYF
TRBV18	TRBD1	TRBJ2-2	few	TGTGCCAGCTTCTACAGGGGCGACACCGGGGAGCTGTTTTTT	CASFYRGDTGELFF
TRBV12-3/TRBV12-4	-	TRBJ1-2	many	TGTGCCAGCAGCCTGGGGGGAGTTGGCTACACCTTC	CASSLGGVGYTF
TRBV5-1	-	TRBJ1-1	few	TGCGCCAGCGCTCTGACAGGGAACACTGAAGCTTTCTTT	CASALTGNTEAFF
TRBV28	-	TRBJ2-7	-	TGTGCCAGCAGTTTATATTACGGAGGAGTGGGCGAGCAGTACTTC	CASSLYYGGVGEQYF
TRBV29-1	-	TRBJ1-1	-	TGCAGCGTTGAGGGGGGTATGAACACTGAAGCTTTCTTT	CSVEGGMNTEAFF
TRBV2	-	TRBJ2-7	-	TGTGCCAGCAGTGCCCGGGTCGGATCCTACGAGCAGTACTTC	CASSARVGSYEQYF
TRBV12-3/TRBV12-4	TRBD2	TRBJ2-7	few	TGTGCCAGCAGTTTTGAACTAGCGGGAGGGCATGACGAGCAGTACTTC	CASSFELAGGHDEQYF
TRBV11-2	-	TRBJ2-1	many	TGTGCCAGCAGCTTAGAAGATTTCTCCTACAATGAGCAGTTCTTC	CASSLEDFSYNEQFF
TRBV20-1	TRBD1	TRBJ1-2	-	TGCAGTGCGGGAGGACAGGCTAACTATGGCTACACCTTC	CSAGGQANYGYTF
TRBV5-6	TRBD1	TRBJ2-3	few	TGTGCCAGCAGCTGGGGGACAGGGGCTTCCACAGATACGCAGTATTTT	CASSWGTGASTDTQYF
TRBV20-1	TRBD1	TRBJ1-5	few	TGCAGTGCTAGTCGGCAGGGGGGCAATCAGCCCCAGCATTTT	CSASRQGGNQPQHF